The subject of this entry is one T cell receptor (beta chain). The antigen is unknown. Use of 60 Vbeta and 13 Jbeta primers characterized the PCR. The table came from immunoSEQ multiplex PCR; TCRdb's copy has only in-frame clones and leaves some out. Here the sample table reports some 130,000 clones. This entry comes from a study of cytomegalovirus exposure and HLA in healthy donors. Overall study results and limits: Later analysis revealed greater clonal expansion in HLA-associated TCR beta chains than in equally common others. At a 0.05 false discovery rate, a later analysis found 18,000 or so TCR beta sequences to be associated with HLA alleles. There were reportedly fewer N-insertions in an Asian-associated ancestry cluster than the roughly 700-donor mean, in a later analysis.

With 1 base removed from V and 1 base from J, the gap between germline ends came to 10 bases. This CDR3 has 15 amino acids. Germline V gene data show CDR1 as SGHAT and CDR2 as FQNNGV. The rearrangement uses TRBV11-2 and TRBJ1-2; no firm D call. The receptor comes from a woman in her thirties or forties in good health and CMV-seropositive. Sequenced input: PBMCs. The CDR3 loop reads CASSLGLGSNYGYTF. The CDR3 nucleotides are TGTGCCAGCAGCTTAGGGCTGGGGAGTAACTATGGCTACACCTTC.